Below are 32 T cell receptor beta chains sequenced from a single sample in a study of CXCR3-negative and CXCR3-positive naive CD8 T cells. The study's findings and limits: Hydrophobicity of TRB CDR3s was greater in CXCR3-positive naive cells than in CXCR3-negative naive cells.

No antigen has been assigned to these receptors. Preparation of TRB cDNA libraries relied on 5' RACE carrying UMI labels. TCRdb re-called the 5' RACE reads, yielding one record per CDR3 amino acid sequence without DNA. The sample's table shows over 70,000 distinct CDR3 sequences. Sequencing was carried out using naive CXCR3+ CD8+ T cells from blood. Documented subset: CD45RO-CCR7+CD27+CD95- naive CD8+ T cells expressing CXCR3 (TNR3+). The receptors come from a human donor in good health. Some clones in this sample may be carry-over from other donors' samples.

The chain employs TRBV6-6 and TRBJ2-2. Germline V CDR1 and CDR2: MNHNY, SVGAGI (reference sequence). This CDR3 has 14 amino acids. CDR3: CASSYSGNTGELFF.

The chain couples TRBV7-2 to TRBJ2-3; TCRdb reports TRBD1, a call that lacks DNA to check it against. Germline V gene sequence: CDR1 SGHTA, CDR2 FQGNSA. The CDR3 length is 19 residues. The CDR3: CASMGNAGAHSRSTDTQYF.

This chain links TRBV5-1 with TRBJ1-1; TCRdb names TRBD1, which stays unverified in the absence of DNA. The germline V gene encodes CDR1 SGHRS and CDR2 YFSETQ. This CDR3 has 14 residues. CDR3 protein: CASSSGGQNTEAFF. Full variable domain (missing parts from reference TRBV5-1 and TRBJ1-1): KAGVTQTPRYLIKTRGQQVTLSCSPISGHRSVSWYQQTPGQGLQFLFEYFSETQRNKGNFPGRFSGRQFSNSRSEMNVSTLELGDSALYLCASSSGGQNTEAFFGQGTRLTVV.

The rearrangement uses TRBV27 and TRBJ1-1. Germline CDR1 is MNHEY and CDR2 is SMNVEV (reference sequence). The CDR3 sequence is 13 residues long. The CDR3 loop is CASRPVGRGEAFF.

The chain has TRBV10-1 and TRBJ2-5; TCRdb's assignment of TRBD2 cannot be checked, as there is no DNA. The CDR3 extends over 17 amino acids. In germline, CDR1 is WNHNN, CDR2 SYGVQD (reference sequence). The CDR3 sequence is CASTLGGRRGYQETQYF.

The chain recombines TRBV28 with TRBJ2-1; TCRdb outputs TRBD2, but without DNA this stays unchecked. The CDR3 loop spans 15 amino acids. Germline V gene lookup returns CDR1 MDHEN and CDR2 SYDVKM. CDR3: CASSPGTGSYNEQFF.

The chain recombines TRBV4-3 with TRBJ2-3; TCRdb proposes TRBD1, but this gene call is untestable without DNA. CDR1 LGHNA and CDR2 YSLEER come from the germline V gene. This CDR3 spans 15 amino acids. CDR3: CASSQDLGALNTQYF.

The chain joins TRBV20-1 to TRBJ2-2. The V gene's germline CDR1 is DFQATT and CDR2 SNEGSKA (reference sequence). This CDR3 is 13 amino acids long. CDR3: CSASLSNTGELFF.

The J gene is TRBJ2-7, the V gene TRBV3-1. The length of the CDR3 is 15 residues. The V gene's germline CDR1 is LGHDT and CDR2 YNNKEL (reference sequence). The CDR3 is CASTPTVGWSYEQYF.

The chain carries TRBV25-1 and TRBJ2-1. The CDR3 is 15 amino acids. Germline CDR1 and CDR2: MGHDK and SYGVNS. The CDR3 loop reads CASSDPARTVDEQFF.

The chain uses TRBV7-3 and TRBJ2-2. This CDR3 contains 12 residues. CDR1 is SGHTA and CDR2 is FQGTGA in the germline V gene. The CDR3 here is CASSIYTGELFF.

This chain uses TRBV27 with TRBJ2-1; TCRdb gives TRBD2 as the D gene, but with no DNA this cannot be confirmed. Germline-derived CDR1 and CDR2 are MNHEY and SMNVEV (reference sequence). CDR3 size: 16 residues. The CDR3 spells CASSLSPGLRYDEQFF.

CDR3 region: CSVEGLNSEQFF. V is TRBV29-1 and J is TRBJ2-1. The germline V gene has CDR1 SQVTM and CDR2 ANQGSEA. The CDR3 is 12 residues long.

J is TRBJ1-2 and V is TRBV7-9. Germline-derived CDR1 and CDR2 are SEHNR and FQNEAQ (reference sequence). The CDR3 has 12 residues. The CDR3: CASSLALWGYTF.

The chain has TRBV5-6 and TRBJ1-1; as DNA is missing, the TRBD1 call by TCRdb cannot be tested. Germline CDR1 reads SGHDT; CDR2 reads YYEEEE. This CDR3 spans 19 amino acids. CDR3: CASTFPTLEGSRINTEAFF.

The V and J genes are TRBV23-1 and TRBJ2-7. TRBV23-1 is noted as an ORF with a role that remains uncertain. The CDR3 contains 15 residues. The chain's CDR3 is CASSQSNRGSYEQYF.

V gene TRBV29-1 combines with J gene TRBJ2-1; TCRdb's D call, TRBD2, is unchecked because there is no DNA. The germline V gene has CDR1 SQVTM and CDR2 ANQGSEA. The CDR3 runs 13 residues. The CDR3 here is CSVGTSGYNEQFF.

This chain uses TRBV2 with TRBJ2-5; the D call from TCRdb, TRBD1, cannot be confirmed without DNA. CDR1 SNHLY and CDR2 FYNNEI come from the germline V gene. CDR3 length equals 13 residues. This chain's CDR3 is CASSGQGQETQYF.

The chain is built from TRBV7-7 and TRBJ2-3; TCRdb names TRBD2, which stays unverified in the absence of DNA. Germline V CDR1 and CDR2: SSHAT, FNYEAQ (reference sequence). The CDR3 is 14 amino acids. CDR3 residues: CASSLRGTSDTQYF.

The V call is TRBV14, the J call TRBJ2-6; no DNA is available, so the TRBD1 call from TCRdb remains unchecked. Per the germline V gene, CDR1 is SGHDN and CDR2 is FVKESK. This CDR3 spans 16 amino acids. The chain's CDR3 is CASSPLDSSGANVLTF.

V usage is TRBV29-1 and J usage is TRBJ2-1; TCRdb selects TRBD2, and the lack of DNA leaves this call unchecked. The length of the CDR3 is 16 residues. Germline CDR1 is SQVTM and CDR2 is ANQGSEA. CDR3 sequence reads: CSVEGGKVMEANEQFF.

The genes are TRBV2 and TRBJ1-1. The CDR3 runs to 11 residues. Germline V lookup: CDR1 SNHLY, CDR2 FYNNEI. Here the CDR3 reads CASLWSFEAFF.

The chain is built from TRBV27 and TRBJ1-1. Looked up from germline, CDR1 is MNHEY and CDR2 is SMNVEV (reference sequence). This CDR3 contains 14 residues. The CDR3 here is CASSWAQDNTEAFF.

The chain has TRBV5-1 and TRBJ2-2; lacking DNA, the TRBD1 call made by TCRdb goes unchecked. The germline V gene encodes CDR1 SGHRS and CDR2 YFSETQ. This CDR3 is built from 15 residues. The CDR3 sequence: CASSEQGGNTGELFF.

This chain connects TRBV5-5 to TRBJ2-6. The CDR3 sequence is 15 residues long. Germline V gene lookup returns CDR1 SGHKS and CDR2 YYEKEE (reference sequence). The CDR3 protein is CASSLARAGANVLTF.

V is TRBV11-2 and J is TRBJ2-5; TCRdb gives TRBD1 as the D gene, but with no DNA this cannot be confirmed. The CDR3 sequence is 14 residues long. Per germline, CDR1 SGHAT and CDR2 FQNNGV. CDR3 sequence: CASSLARGGETQYF.

CDR3 sequence reads: CASSLGGPPYNEQFF. The V call is TRBV13, the J call TRBJ2-1. Per the germline V gene, CDR1 is PRHDT and CDR2 is FYEKMQ (reference sequence). The CDR3 has 15 residues. The whole variable domain, remainder taken from reference TRBV13 and TRBJ2-1, is AAGVIQSPRHLIKEKRETATLKCYPIPRHDTVYWYQQGPGQDPQFLISFYEKMQSDKGSIPDRFSAQQFSDYHSELNMSSLELGDSALYFCASSLGGPPYNEQFFGPGTRLTVL.

The chain employs TRBV7-8 and TRBJ2-1; as DNA is missing, the TRBD1 call by TCRdb cannot be tested. Germline CDR1 reads SGHVS; CDR2 reads FQNEAQ. This CDR3 is 15 amino acids long. The CDR3 loop is CASSDGGISYNEQFF. The entire variable domain, with the rest obtained from reference TRBV7-8 and TRBJ2-1, is as follows: GAGVSQSPRYKVAKRGQDVALRCDPISGHVSLFWYQQALGQGPEFLTYFQNEAQLDKSGLPSDRFFAERPEGSVSTLKIQRTQQEDSAVYLCASSDGGISYNEQFFGPGTRLTVL.

The chain joins TRBV29-1 to TRBJ2-7; TCRdb proposes TRBD1, but this gene call is untestable without DNA. The CDR3 spans 17 residues. CDR1 and CDR2 (germline): SQVTM, ANQGSEA. The CDR3 here is CSVYFFEGPGPGSEQYF.

V gene TRBV29-1 combines with J gene TRBJ2-7. This CDR3 comprises 13 residues. CDR1 is SQVTM and CDR2 is ANQGSEA in the germline V gene. CDR3 amino acids: CSVEGGATYDQYF.

This chain links TRBV12-3 or TRBV12-4 with TRBJ2-1; the TCRdb D gene call, TRBD2, has no DNA to confirm it. The CDR3 is 17 residues long. This chain's CDR3 is CASSDRLAGGAYNEQFF.

The chain combines TRBV6-5 with TRBJ1-6; TCRdb's D call, TRBD1, is unchecked because there is no DNA. The CDR3 consists of 14 residues. Germline V gene sequence: CDR1 MNHEY, CDR2 SVGAGI. The CDR3: CASSYGADNSPLHF.